One sample yielded the 21 T cell receptor beta chains listed below, sequenced in a study of T cell responses to AZD1222 COVID-19 vaccine. The table came from immunoSEQ multiplex PCR; TCRdb's copy has only in-frame clones and leaves some out. This table holds some 150,000 clones, roughly 88% found once. The specimen was peripheral blood, collected 28 days after the second AZD1222 dose. These receptors were obtained from an adult who received the AZD1222 COVID-19 vaccine.

The table lists this clone with a count of one. This chain connects TRBV5-1 to TRBJ1-1; 8 bases are shared with TRBD1. This CDR3 has 15 residues. The J segment lost 1 base and the V segment lost 4 bases, leaving 6 bases of the junction unmatched. The germline V gene has CDR1 SGHRS and CDR2 YFSETQ. CDR3 coding DNA: TGCGCCAGCAGCGCCCAGGGGGCAGGGAACACTGAAGCTTTCTTT. Translated: CASSAQGAGNTEAFF.

V usage is TRBV3-1 (or the pseudogene TRBV3-2) and J usage is TRBJ2-1; D is perhaps TRBD2 (7 bases). V was shortened by 7 bases and J by 0 bases, with 13 bases between the two germline ends. The CDR3 is 15 amino acids. Germline CDR1 LGHDT, CDR2 YNNKEL (reference sequence). Here the CDR3 DNA reads TGTGCCAGCAACGCGGGGGCCGGCTCCTACAATGAGCAGTTCTTC. It is translated as CASNAGAGSYNEQFF.

This clone has just a few counts. The chain is built from TRBV11-3 and TRBJ1-1; no definite D call. The CDR3 extends over 13 amino acids. V shed 2 bases and J shed 3 bases, with 7 bases lying between them. CDR1 SGHNT and CDR2 YENEEA come from the germline V gene. CDR3 protein: CASSLTRYTEAFF. DNA for the CDR3: TGTGCCAGCAGCTTAACACGGTACACTGAAGCTTTCTTT.

This clone was counted once. The rearrangement uses TRBV11-1 and TRBJ2-2; D assignment may be TRBD1 or TRBD2 (5 bases each). Germline CDR1 and CDR2: SGHAT and FQDESV (reference sequence). The CDR3 has 15 amino acids. V lost 5 bases and J 5 bases, leaving 15 bases between the germline ends. CDR3 coding DNA: TGTGCCAGCAGCATCAGCAGGGACGGTACCGGGGAGCTGTTTTTT. Translating it yields CASSISRDGTGELFF.

This chain uses TRBV12-3 or TRBV12-4 with TRBJ1-5, with no clear D. The CDR3 runs 13 residues. Deletions cut 3 bases from V and 5 bases from J, with 8 bases between. The CDR3 loop is CASSFRIDQPQHF. Here the CDR3 DNA reads TGTGCCAGCAGTTTCAGGATAGATCAGCCCCAGCATTTT.

The rearrangement links TRBV25-1 to TRBJ1-2; no firm D call. The CDR3 loop spans 12 amino acids. V dropped 6 bases and J dropped 1 base, with 6 bases sitting between them. The germline CDR1 and CDR2 sequences are MGHDK and SYGVNS. The CDR3 DNA sequence: TGTGCCAGCAGGGAAAGTAACTATGGCTACACCTTC. Translating gives CASRESNYGYTF.

The rearrangement joins TRBV5-5 to TRBJ1-2; 8 bases are a match to TRBD1. Unmatched junction bases numbered 6, after V lost 0 bases and J lost 5 bases. This CDR3 contains 15 residues. Germline V CDR1 and CDR2: SGHKS, YYEKEE (reference sequence). CDR3 nucleotides: TGTGCCAGCAGCTTGGCACCAGGGGGCTTTTATGGCTACACCTTC. It specifies CASSLAPGGFYGYTF.

The J gene is TRBJ2-7, the V gene TRBV7-8, with TRBD2 matching 9 bases. The ends lost 8 bases at V and 7 bases at J; junction bases unmatched: 15. The CDR3 runs 15 residues. The germline CDR1 and CDR2 sequences are SGHVS and FQNEAQ. In nucleotides, the CDR3 is TGTGCCAGCTCTAACCCGGGACTAGCCGTTAGGGAGCAGTACTTC. The encoded protein is CASSNPGLAVREQYF.

The chain has TRBV3-1 (or the pseudogene TRBV3-2) and TRBJ2-1; 10 bases agree with TRBD2. The germline gives CDR1 LGHDT, CDR2 YNNKEL (reference sequence). The CDR3 is made up of 15 amino acids. The junction had 4 bases not matched to a gene; V was cut back by 4 bases and J by 4 bases. DNA for the CDR3: TGTGCCAGCAGCCTAAAAGCGGGGGGGTACAATGAGCAGTTCTTC. Translated: CASSLKAGGYNEQFF.

This clone was seen just once. The J gene is TRBJ1-2, the V gene TRBV5-4; 8 nucleotides match TRBD1. The CDR3 length is 16 residues. The germline CDR1 and CDR2 sequences are SGHNT and YYREEE (reference sequence). Germline trimming cut 3 bases from V and 4 bases from J; bases unmatched to any gene: 11. CDR3 amino acids: CASSSGQVLSRYGYTF. The CDR3, as DNA: TGTGCCAGCAGCTCGGGACAGGTGTTATCCCGCTATGGCTACACCTTC.

The chain links TRBV11-2 to TRBJ2-2; 7 nucleotides match TRBD1. The J segment lost 7 bases and the V segment lost 8 bases, leaving 7 bases of the junction unmatched. This CDR3 region has 13 residues. Germline V gives CDR1 SGHAT, CDR2 FQNNGV. CDR3 amino acids: CASAGGTSGELFF. In nucleotides, the CDR3 is TGTGCCAGCGCAGGGGGTACAAGCGGGGAGCTGTTTTTT.

The gene calls are TRBV5-1 and TRBJ2-7, with 8 bases identical to TRBD2. The V gene's germline CDR1 is SGHRS and CDR2 YFSETQ. The CDR3 loop spans 14 amino acids. The V and J ends lost 7 bases and 7 bases, in that order; junction bases with no gene match: 13. In DNA, the CDR3 is TGCGCCAGCTCGGGAGGGACCACCCCACGGGAGCAGTACTTC. It is translated as CASSGGTTPREQYF. Complete variable domain (other parts from reference TRBV5-1 and TRBJ2-7): KAGVTQTPRYLIKTRGQQVTLSCSPISGHRSVSWYQQTPGQGLQFLFEYFSETQRNKGNFPGRFSGRQFSNSRSEMNVSTLELGDSALYLCASSGGTTPREQYFGPGTRLTVT.

The rearrangement joins TRBV6-6 to TRBJ1-2; tentative D call: TRBD1 (6 bases). V dropped 6 bases and J dropped 3 bases, with 14 bases sitting between them. This CDR3 has 14 residues. The germline V gene has CDR1 MNHNY and CDR2 SVGAGI (reference sequence). The DNA of the CDR3 is TGTGCCAGCAGCTACAGGGCTTCCGACTATGGCTACACCTTC. Translating gives CASSYRASDYGYTF.

This CDR3 reads CASSLSGGKEPQHF. The CDR3 DNA reads as TGTGCCAGCAGTTTATCGGGCGGGAAAGAGCCCCAGCATTTT. The V and J genes are TRBV6-5 and TRBJ1-5; D is unresolved. CDR3 size: 14 residues. The V gene lost 4 bases and the J gene lost 8 bases, with 15 bases spanning the gap. Germline values: CDR1 MNHEY, CDR2 SVGAGI.

V is TRBV19 and J is TRBJ2-2; D gene unclear. The V gene lost 6 bases and the J gene lost 0 bases, with 17 bases spanning the gap. In germline, CDR1 is LNHDA, CDR2 SQIVND (reference sequence). This CDR3 has 17 residues. Here the CDR3 DNA reads TGTGCCAGTAGGAAAGAGGCCAGGTACCCGAACACCGGGGAGCTGTTTTTT. It encodes CASRKEARYPNTGELFF. Full variable domain (outside the CDR3, taken from reference TRBV19 and TRBJ2-2): DGGITQSPKYLFRKEGQNVTLSCEQNLNHDAMYWYRQDPGQGLRLIYYSQIVNDFQKGDIAEGYSVSREKKESFPLTVTSAQKNPTAFYLCASRKEARYPNTGELFFGEGSRLTVL.

This clone was recorded only once. This chain connects TRBV10-3 to TRBJ1-2; TRBD1 agrees at 7 bases. The CDR3 loop spans 15 amino acids. Germline V gene sequence: CDR1 ENHRY, CDR2 SYGVKD. V lost 6 bases and J lost 8; bases outside the gene matches: 15. CDR3 sequence reads: CAISDGQARFWGYTF. In nucleotides, the CDR3 is TGTGCCATCAGCGATGGACAGGCCCGGTTTTGGGGCTACACCTTC.

This clone was found a few times. V usage is TRBV2 and J usage is TRBJ2-3, with TRBD2 identical over 9 bases. J lost 2 bases, V lost 7 bases, and 4 bases had no gene match. The CDR3 length is 14 residues. Per the germline V gene, CDR1 is SNHLY and CDR2 is FYNNEI. CDR3 bases: TGTGCCAGCAACCAGCGGGGGGACACAGATACGCAGTATTTT. Its translation: CASNQRGDTDTQYF. The whole variable domain, filled in from reference TRBV2 and TRBJ2-3, reads EPEVTQTPSHQVTQMGQEVILRCVPISNHLYFYWYRQILGQKVEFLVSFYNNEISEKSEIFDDQFSVERPDGSNFTLKIRSTKLEDSAMYFCASNQRGDTDTQYFGPGTRLTVL.

V gene TRBV11-2 combines with J gene TRBJ1-2; D not resolved. V lost 3 bases to trimming and J lost 7 bases, with 18 bases between them. CDR1 is SGHAT, CDR2 FQNNGV, per germline. The CDR3 loop spans 15 amino acids. The CDR3 DNA sequence: TGTGCCAGCAGCTTTTCGGGTAGGAGAGTGGGTGGCTACACCTTC. Translation: CASSFSGRRVGGYTF. The whole variable domain, remainder taken from reference TRBV11-2 and TRBJ1-2, is EAGVAQSPRYKIIEKRQSVAFWCNPISGHATLYWYQQILGQGPKLLIQFQNNGVVDDSQLPKDRFSAERLKGVDSTLKIQPAKLEDSAVYLCASSFSGRRVGGYTFGSGTRLTVV.

This sequence joins TRBV7-9 and TRBJ2-1, with D uncertain. CDR1 and CDR2 from the germline V gene are SEHNR and FQNEAQ (reference sequence). CDR3 length: 15 amino acids. The germline V and J ends were trimmed by 5 bases and 4 bases, with 15 bases remaining between them. The CDR3, as DNA: TGTGCCAGCAGCCCCCGGCAGGCGCTATACAATGAGCAGTTCTTC. Its protein is CASSPRQALYNEQFF. Using reference TRBV7-9 and TRBJ2-1 for the parts outside the CDR3, the full variable domain is DTGVSQNPRHKITKRGQNVTFRCDPISEHNRLYWYRQTLGQGPEFLTYFQNEAQLEKSRLLSDRFSAERPKGSFSTLEIQRTEQGDSAMYLCASSPRQALYNEQFFGPGTRLTVL.

This chain joins TRBV7-2 and TRBJ1-6; D is uncertain. The V gene's germline CDR1 is SGHTA and CDR2 FQGNSA. Trimming pared 5 bases from V and 14 bases from J, leaving 16 bases between. The length of the CDR3 is 13 residues. CDR3 nucleotides: TGTGCCAGCAGCCCCCAACGGGAGGCATCCCTCCACTTT. Its protein is CASSPQREASLHF.

This clone was detected only once. A much larger clone lies a single base off, so this may be a read error. This chain's CDR3 is CASSLDETQYF. The CDR3 nucleotides read TGCGCCAGCAGCTTGGACGAGACCCAGTACTTC. The chain couples TRBV5-1 to TRBJ2-5; D is uncertain. Trimming shortened V by 0 bases and J by 5 bases, and 2 bases separated the two germline ends. The CDR3 spans 11 residues. Germline-derived CDR1 and CDR2 are SGHRS and YFSETQ.